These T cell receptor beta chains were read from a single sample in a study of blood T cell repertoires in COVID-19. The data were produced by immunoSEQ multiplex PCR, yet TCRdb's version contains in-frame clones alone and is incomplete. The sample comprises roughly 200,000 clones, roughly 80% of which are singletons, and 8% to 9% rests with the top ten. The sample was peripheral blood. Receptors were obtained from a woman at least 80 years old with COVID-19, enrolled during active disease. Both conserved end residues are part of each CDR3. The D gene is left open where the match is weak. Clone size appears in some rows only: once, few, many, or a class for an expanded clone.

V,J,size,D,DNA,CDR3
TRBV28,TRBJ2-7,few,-,TGTGCCAGCAGCCCAGGGACAAACCTCTACGAGCAGTACTTC,CASSPGTNLYEQYF
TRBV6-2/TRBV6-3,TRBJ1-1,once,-,TGTGCCAGCAGTTACTCGGCCCCAGTAGCTTTCTTT,CASSYSAPVAFF
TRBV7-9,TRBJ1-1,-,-,TGTGCCAGCAGCTTACAGGGGCGAGCTATTGAAGCTTTCTTT,CASSLQGRAIEAFF
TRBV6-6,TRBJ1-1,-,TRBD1,TGTGCCAGCAGTTACACCGGGACAGGGAAGGGGGAGGAAGCTTTCTTT,CASSYTGTGKGEEAFF
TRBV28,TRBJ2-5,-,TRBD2,TGTGCCAGCATATCTAATAACGGGCGGGAGAGGGAGACCCAGTACTTC,CASISNNGRERETQYF
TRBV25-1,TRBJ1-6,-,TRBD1,TGTGCCAGCAGGGGGACAGTTCTGTCACCCCTCCACTTT,CASRGTVLSPLHF
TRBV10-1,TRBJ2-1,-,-,TGCGCCAGCAGTGGGGCAGGAAGATACAATGAGCAGTTCTTC,CASSGAGRYNEQFF
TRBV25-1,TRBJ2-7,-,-,TGTGCCAGCAGTGAATACTCGCGATACGAGCAGTACTTC,CASSEYSRYEQYF
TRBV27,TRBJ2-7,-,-,TGTGCCACCCGCGACAGAGTTAAAGCCTACGAGCAGTACTTC,CATRDRVKAYEQYF
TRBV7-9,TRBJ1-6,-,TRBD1,TGTGCCAGCAGCGTATATACAGGGGGAGACTCACCCCTCCACTTT,CASSVYTGGDSPLHF
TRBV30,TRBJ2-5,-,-,TGTGCCTGGAGTGTACAGGCAGGAAAAGAGACCCAGTACTTC,CAWSVQAGKETQYF
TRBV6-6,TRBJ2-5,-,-,TGTGCCAGCAGTTACACTAGACTGGGAGGTGAGACCCAGTACTTC,CASSYTRLGGETQYF
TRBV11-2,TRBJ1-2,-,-,TGTGCCAGCAGCTTAGCAGGGAATGGCTACACCTTC,CASSLAGNGYTF
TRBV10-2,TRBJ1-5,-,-,TGCGCCAGCAGTGAACTCCCAGAGGTGCCCCAGCATTTT,CASSELPEVPQHF
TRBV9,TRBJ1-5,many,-,TGTGCCAGCAGCAGCGTACTCCACAGGGCTGGTCAGCCCCAGCATTTT,CASSSVLHRAGQPQHF
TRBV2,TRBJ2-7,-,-,TGTGCCAGCAGTGCACAGGACGGCTACGAGCAGTACTTC,CASSAQDGYEQYF
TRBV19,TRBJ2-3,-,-,TGTGTCGGGGACACACCCACAGATACGCAGTATTTT,CVGDTPTDTQYF